These 27 T cell receptor beta chains were all obtained from the same sample, sequenced in a study of blood T cell repertoires in COVID-19. Clones were read by immunoSEQ multiplex PCR, and TCRdb kept only the in-frame ones, dropping some. The sample holds around 95,000 clones; 85% to 90% are singletons and the top ten take 9.5% to 15%. Sequenced material: peripheral blood. These receptors were taken from a human donor in a cohort sampled during active COVID-19.

The DNA of the CDR3 is TGTGCCAGCAGCTTAGCTACGGAGTACGAGCAGTACTTC. Translation gives CASSLATEYEQYF. V usage is TRBV11-3 and J usage is TRBJ2-7; D is undetermined. The CDR3 covers 13 residues. V gave up 1 base and J gave up 4 bases, with 8 bases separating them. CDR1 and CDR2 from the germline V gene are SGHNT and YENEEA.

The chain links TRBV18 to TRBJ2-3, with 10 bases that match TRBD2. The CDR3 consists of 16 residues. The V gene's germline CDR1 is KGHSH and CDR2 LQKENI. Losses at the gene ends were 3 bases for V and 5 bases for J; bases not matched to a gene: 8. The CDR3 region is CASSPIAGGPGDTQYF. The CDR3 nucleotides read TGTGCCAGCTCACCTATAGCGGGGGGCCCGGGAGATACGCAGTATTTT.

The chain has TRBV9 and TRBJ2-5; maybe TRBD2 (6 bases). The germline gives CDR1 SGDLS, CDR2 YYNGEE. There are 17 residues in the CDR3. Between the trimmed V and J ends, which lost 0 bases and 0 bases, there was a span of 15 bases. The DNA of the CDR3 is TGTGCCAGCAGCGTAGGGTATTCGCGGGGAGACCAAGAGACCCAGTACTTC. Protein sequence: CASSVGYSRGDQETQYF.

This chain uses TRBV6-5 with TRBJ2-2; unclear D gene. This CDR3 is 15 amino acids long. Trimming cost V 7 bases and J 2 bases, with 14 bases left between them. CDR1 MNHEY and CDR2 SVGAGI come from the germline V gene. The CDR3 DNA sequence: TGTGCCAGCACTCCACTGACACCTAACACCGGGGAGCTGTTTTTT. Translated, it gives CASTPLTPNTGELFF.

The CDR3 loop reads CASSPGGGSPETQYF. The CDR3 DNA reads as TGTGCCAGCAGCCCCGGGGGAGGCAGCCCAGAGACCCAGTACTTC. V is TRBV7-9 and J is TRBJ2-5; D is possibly TRBD2 (6 bases). Deletions cut 5 bases from V and 4 bases from J, with 17 bases between. The CDR3 covers 15 residues. Per the germline V gene, CDR1 is SEHNR and CDR2 is FQNEAQ (reference sequence). Looking up the rest from reference TRBV7-9 and TRBJ2-5 gives the full variable domain: DTGVSQNPRHKITKRGQNVTFRCDPISEHNRLYWYRQTLGQGPEFLTYFQNEAQLEKSRLLSDRFSAERPKGSFSTLEIQRTEQGDSAMYLCASSPGGGSPETQYFGPGTRLLVL.

V is TRBV10-3 and J is TRBJ2-6; 10 bases align to TRBD2. With V trimmed by 4 bases and J by 4 bases, 7 bases remained unmatched. This CDR3 spans 17 amino acids. From germline, CDR1 is ENHRY and CDR2 SYGVKD. CDR3 sequence: CAISVGTSASGANVLTF. DNA of the CDR3: TGTGCCATCAGTGTGGGGACTAGCGCGAGCGGGGCCAACGTCCTGACTTTC.

V gene TRBV6-6 combines with J gene TRBJ1-1; the match to TRBD1 covers 10 bases. The CDR3 consists of 15 residues. Trimming cost V 5 bases and J 5 bases; bases outside gene matches: 8. Germline loops: CDR1 MNHNY, CDR2 SVGAGI (reference sequence). CDR3 loop: CASSDGQGDRTEAFF. Written as DNA, the CDR3 is TGTGCCAGCAGTGACGGACAGGGGGATAGAACTGAAGCTTTCTTT.

In this sample, this clone turned up once. This chain connects TRBV5-4 to TRBJ1-4, with D perhaps matching TRBD1 (5 bases). CDR3 size: 16 residues. V lost 4 bases and J 0 bases, leaving 13 bases between the germline ends. Germline values: CDR1 SGHNT, CDR2 YYREEE (reference sequence). As DNA, the CDR3 is TGTGCCAGCAGCAGGGAAGGGACTGCAACTAATGAAAAACTGTTTTTT. It translates to CASSREGTATNEKLFF.

The rearrangement uses TRBV29-1 and TRBJ1-2, with 9 bases that match TRBD1. The V segment lost 4 bases and the J segment 7 bases; nucleotides outside the gene matches: 7. Germline loops: CDR1 SQVTM, CDR2 ANQGSEA. The length of the CDR3 is 13 residues. CDR3 sequence: CSVGTGAHSGYTF. For the CDR3, the DNA is TGCAGCGTTGGGACAGGGGCCCACAGTGGCTACACCTTC.

This rearrangement joins TRBV25-1 to TRBJ2-5; 10 bases line up with TRBD2. The CDR3 is 16 amino acids. Germline V gene lookup returns CDR1 MGHDK and CDR2 SYGVNS. Trimming at V came to 3 bases and at J to 2 bases, leaving 6 bases not matched to a gene. The chain's CDR3 is CASSDTSGTYQETQYF. The CDR3 coding sequence is TGTGCCAGCAGTGATACTAGCGGGACGTATCAAGAGACCCAGTACTTC.

This clone has only one observation. The chain joins TRBV18 to TRBJ2-7, with TRBD1 matching over 9 bases. V lost 4 bases, J lost 2 bases, and 3 bases stayed unmatched. CDR1 is KGHSH, CDR2 LQKENI, per germline. This CDR3 is 14 amino acids long. The CDR3 here is CASSRTGETYEQYF. The CDR3 DNA follows: TGTGCCAGCTCACGGACAGGGGAAACCTACGAGCAGTACTTC. The full variable domain, its missing parts supplied by reference TRBV18 and TRBJ2-7, is NAGVMQNPRHLVRRRGQEARLRCSPMKGHSHVYWYRQLPEEGLKFMVYLQKENIIDESGMPKERFSAEFPKEGPSILRIQQVVRGDSAAYFCASSRTGETYEQYFGPGTRLTVT.

The V and J genes are TRBV6-2 or TRBV6-3 and TRBJ1-6; D gene uncertain. This CDR3 contains 12 residues. CDR1 is MNHEY and CDR2 is SVGEGT in the germline V gene. V was pared by 4 bases and J by 7 bases, with 5 bases between. The DNA for the CDR3 is TGTGCCAGCAGTTCAGGCAATTCACCCCTCCACTTT. Encoded protein: CASSSGNSPLHF.

This clone occurred once. The chain couples TRBV10-3 to TRBJ2-2; D gene unclear. V was trimmed by 3 bases and J by 1 base, leaving 9 bases between them. This CDR3 has 15 residues. Germline CDR1 ENHRY, CDR2 SYGVKD. The chain's CDR3 is CAISDPNRNTGELFF. The CDR3 nucleotides read TGTGCCATCAGTGACCCGAATAGGAACACCGGGGAGCTGTTTTTT.

As to this clone: This CDR3 is also generated by other DNA sequences in the sample. The genes are TRBV5-4 and TRBJ2-7; D may be TRBD2 (6 bases). The V gene lost 4 bases and the J gene lost 4 bases, with 9 bases spanning the gap. The CDR3 is made up of 12 amino acids. Germline V gives CDR1 SGHNT, CDR2 YYREEE (reference sequence). CDR3 nucleotides: TGTGCCAGCAGCAGGGACTCGTACGAGCAGTACTTC. Protein product: CASSRDSYEQYF.

The chain recombines TRBV30 with TRBJ2-2; TRBD2 aligns across 11 bases. CDR1 and CDR2 from the germline V gene are GTSNPN and SVGIG (reference sequence). The CDR3 sequence is 15 residues long. V lost 1 base to trimming and J lost 7 bases; unmatched junction nucleotides: 5. The CDR3 is CAWSGTSGFGGELFF. The CDR3 DNA is TGTGCCTGGAGTGGGACTAGCGGGTTTGGCGGGGAGCTGTTTTTT.

The chain employs TRBV18 and TRBJ1-1; tentative D call: TRBD1 (5 bases). Deletions cut 4 bases from V and 1 base from J, with 10 bases between. This CDR3 contains 14 residues. Germline assignment: CDR1 KGHSH and CDR2 LQKENI. The CDR3 protein is CASSQDIQNTEAFF. In DNA, the CDR3 is TGTGCCAGCTCACAGGACATACAGAACACTGAAGCTTTCTTT.

V is TRBV5-1 and J is TRBJ1-1, with D perhaps TRBD1 (6 bases). V gave up 3 bases and J gave up 4 bases, with 13 bases separating them. The germline gives CDR1 SGHRS, CDR2 YFSETQ. The CDR3 is 14 amino acids. CDR3 bases: TGCGCCAGCAGCTCAAACACAGGGCGCACTGAAGCTTTCTTT. Its protein is CASSSNTGRTEAFF.

The V call is TRBV7-9, the J call TRBJ2-1; the D gene is possibly TRBD2 (6 bases). The CDR3 is made up of 15 amino acids. Trimming left V 3 bases short and J 7 bases short, with 16 bases between. CDR1 and CDR2 from the germline V gene are SEHNR and FQNEAQ (reference sequence). The CDR3 DNA follows: TGTGCCAGCAGCTTGGTCCGGGGGAGAGAGAATGAGCAGTTCTTC. Translation gives CASSLVRGRENEQFF. Full variable domain (rest looked up from reference TRBV7-9 and TRBJ2-1): DTGVSQNPRHKITKRGQNVTFRCDPISEHNRLYWYRQTLGQGPEFLTYFQNEAQLEKSRLLSDRFSAERPKGSFSTLEIQRTEQGDSAMYLCASSLVRGRENEQFFGPGTRLTVL.

V is TRBV7-2 and J is TRBJ2-3; D might be TRBD1 (6 bases). Germline V gives CDR1 SGHTA, CDR2 FQGNSA. V dropped 10 bases and J dropped 1 base, with 18 bases sitting between them. CDR3 length equals 15 residues. The CDR3 nucleotides are TGTGCCAATTCCCCGAGGGGGTTGGGCACAGATACGCAGTATTTT. Encoded protein: CANSPRGLGTDTQYF.

The V and J genes are TRBV11-2 and TRBJ1-3; D is uncertain. The V end lost 1 base, the J end lost 0 bases, and 13 bases lay between the germline ends. Germline values: CDR1 SGHAT, CDR2 FQNNGV. The CDR3 contains 17 residues. For the CDR3, the DNA is TGTGCCAGCAGCTTAGTTTCCAGAGGGAACTCTGGAAACACCATATATTTT. This codes for CASSLVSRGNSGNTIYF.

V gene TRBV18 combines with J gene TRBJ2-3; maybe TRBD1 (5 bases). The CDR3 totals 13 residues. Between the trimmed V and J ends, which lost 6 bases and 8 bases, there was a span of 15 bases. Germline V lookup: CDR1 KGHSH, CDR2 LQKENI. The DNA of the CDR3 is TGTGCCAGCTCCCAAGGGGAAAGGGCTACGCAGTATTTT. This translates into CASSQGERATQYF.

This clone was seen just once. The chain has TRBV7-2 and TRBJ1-1; D uncertain. Trimming shortened V by 1 base and J by 4 bases, and 10 bases separated the two germline ends. Germline CDR1 is SGHTA and CDR2 is FQGNSA. The CDR3 is 14 amino acids. The DNA of the CDR3 is TGTGCCAGCAGCTTAGTCCAGGCAGTCACTGAAGCTTTCTTT. It is translated as CASSLVQAVTEAFF.

The chain carries TRBV10-3 and TRBJ1-2; 7 nucleotides align to TRBD1. Per germline, CDR1 ENHRY and CDR2 SYGVKD. This CDR3 is built from 14 residues. The J segment lost 8 bases and the V segment lost 2 bases, leaving 8 bases of the junction unmatched. This CDR3 is CAISEPRQGGGYTF. The CDR3 DNA reads TGTGCCATCAGTGAGCCCCGACAGGGCGGGGGCTACACCTTC.

The chain links TRBV19 to TRBJ2-5; the match to TRBD2 covers 9 bases. Germline CDR1 and CDR2: LNHDA and SQIVND (reference sequence). J was trimmed by 3 bases and V by 7 bases; bases with no gene match: 6. The CDR3 length is 14 residues. The CDR3 loop is CASKSGGREETQYF. In nucleotides, the CDR3 is TGTGCCAGTAAAAGCGGGGGGCGGGAAGAGACCCAGTACTTC.

The rearrangement joins TRBV30 to TRBJ2-7, with 8 bases matching TRBD1. V shed 8 bases and J 6 bases; nucleotides not matched to a gene: 12. CDR1 is GTSNPN and CDR2 is SVGIG in the germline V gene (reference sequence). CDR3 size: 13 residues. The CDR3 reads CARSEQGASEQYF. In DNA form, the CDR3 reads TGTGCCCGGTCGGAGCAGGGGGCCTCCGAGCAGTACTTC.

The chain links TRBV7-2 to TRBJ1-3; D is perhaps TRBD1 (6 bases). The germline V gene encodes CDR1 SGHTA and CDR2 FQGNSA. The ends were cut back, 2 bases at V and 2 bases at J, with 7 bases in the middle. The CDR3 covers 14 residues. The CDR3 spells CASSLQGTGNTIYF. Written as DNA, the CDR3 is TGTGCCAGCAGCTTACAGGGGACTGGAAACACCATATATTTT.

DNA of the CDR3: TGTGCCAGCAGCCGAGACCCTCTGGACAGGGCGGGCACCGGGGAGCTGTTTTTT. Its translation is CASSRDPLDRAGTGELFF. The chain employs TRBV6-6 and TRBJ2-2; TRBD1 matches at 8 bases. The germline CDR1 and CDR2 sequences are MNHNY and SVGAGI (reference sequence). This CDR3 comprises 18 residues. The junction had 16 bases not matched to a gene; V was cut back by 6 bases and J by 4 bases.